These T cell receptor beta chains were read from a single sample in a study of early T cells in non-severe SARS-CoV-2 infection. Using its own MiXCR run on the 5' RACE reads, TCRdb lists one record per CDR3 protein. Of around 80,000 distinct CDR3 sequences listed, about 12% are singletons. Sequencing was performed on whole blood. These receptors were collected from an adult who was a healthcare worker with PCR-confirmed SARS-CoV-2 infection or an uninfected control (not recorded which). Each CDR3 is given without its conserved first and last residue.

v_gene: TRBV28; CDR3aa: ASSLLVAGVKDTQY
v_gene: TRBV28; CDR3aa: ASSLTGTGGYEQY
v_gene: TRBV20-1; CDR3aa: SARDPRTGRGQNTEAF
v_gene: TRBV29-1; CDR3aa: SALAGVPYEQY
v_gene: TRBV12-3/TRBV12-4; CDR3aa: ASSPPGLAKNEQF
v_gene: TRBV11-2; CDR3aa: ASSLDLSEQY
v_gene: TRBV12-3/TRBV12-4; CDR3aa: ASSTSETQY
v_gene: TRBV28; CDR3aa: ASSPAAGGTDTQY
v_gene: TRBV5-4; CDR3aa: ASSLGQGIYNEQF
v_gene: TRBV7-9; CDR3aa: ASSSSDSYEQY
v_gene: TRBV7-2; CDR3aa: ASSPQATPRLYEQY
v_gene: TRBV3-1; CDR3aa: ASSQDLSSYEQY
v_gene: TRBV7-8; CDR3aa: ASSPTGFNQPQH
v_gene: TRBV7-3; CDR3aa: ASILPRGSGQETQY
v_gene: TRBV9; CDR3aa: ASSVNAGMNNEQF
v_gene: TRBV28; CDR3aa: ASSLAGRNEQF
v_gene: TRBV28; CDR3aa: ASWDRGYTGELF
v_gene: TRBV20-1; CDR3aa: SAASSFGHEQY
v_gene: TRBV7-2; CDR3aa: ATRFIAGGNEQY
v_gene: TRBV20-1; CDR3aa: SAGWQRHSYEQY
v_gene: TRBV12-3/TRBV12-4; CDR3aa: ASSPRTSGYTGELF
v_gene: TRBV20-1; CDR3aa: SARVGGLAGGAGELF
v_gene: TRBV10-1; CDR3aa: ASSERTGEYGNTIY
v_gene: TRBV3-1; CDR3aa: ASRQYEGEQY
v_gene: TRBV29-1; CDR3aa: SVVGRPVRNEQF
v_gene: TRBV29-1; CDR3aa: SVDETSPGAPYEQY
v_gene: TRBV6-1; CDR3aa: ASSPSGSRYNEQF
v_gene: TRBV10-3; CDR3aa: AIGESGRTYEQY
v_gene: TRBV28; CDR3aa: ASSLLLLNVDNYGYT
v_gene: TRBV19; CDR3aa: ASSPPIGGRFGETQY
v_gene: TRBV18; CDR3aa: ASSPMHPMNTEAF
v_gene: TRBV18; CDR3aa: ASSANSGRAGNEQF
v_gene: TRBV2; CDR3aa: ASSEASRTEKAF
v_gene: TRBV6-5; CDR3aa: ASSASGVLGEKLF
v_gene: TRBV2; CDR3aa: ASSRSGMSYEQY
v_gene: TRBV20-1; CDR3aa: SARDGHGHEQF
v_gene: TRBV28; CDR3aa: ASSLQYEQY
v_gene: TRBV28; CDR3aa: ASSLVRPTGELF
v_gene: TRBV5-1; CDR3aa: ASSTGTAEEQY
v_gene: TRBV12-3/TRBV12-4; CDR3aa: ASSLLRTDTQY